A selection of T cell receptor beta chains follows, all from one sample in a study of T cell responses to AZD1222 COVID-19 vaccine. Data came from immunoSEQ multiplex PCR; TCRdb stores just in-frame clones and leaves some out. The sample gives 120,000 to 150,000 clones, 92% of which show up once; 2.5% to 3.5% is in the top ten. This specimen was peripheral blood, taken on day 0 of AZD1222 vaccination. All receptors derive from an adult in good health. Both conserved end residues are part of each CDR3. The D gene is left open where the match is weak. Size tells how often a clone was seen (once, few, many) or the class of an expanded clone, and some rows leave it out.

v_call: TRBV28
d_call: .
j_call: TRBJ1-4
clone_size: .
cdr3_nt: TGTGCCAGCAGTCCGGGGAGTAATGAAAAACTGTTTTTT
cdr3_aa: CASSPGSNEKLFF

v_call: TRBV5-4
d_call: .
j_call: TRBJ2-1
clone_size: .
cdr3_nt: TGTGCCAGCATCGGGCGGGTGGGCAATGAGCAGTTCTTC
cdr3_aa: CASIGRVGNEQFF

v_call: TRBV25-1
d_call: TRBD1
j_call: TRBJ1-2
clone_size: .
cdr3_nt: TGTGCCAGCAGTGAACCAAGGGGGCCCTATCGTGGCTACACCTTC
cdr3_aa: CASSEPRGPYRGYTF

v_call: TRBV5-6
d_call: .
j_call: TRBJ1-4
clone_size: .
cdr3_nt: TGTGCCAGCAGCTTGGCATACGGGACGAGTGGTAATGAAAAACTGTTTTTT
cdr3_aa: CASSLAYGTSGNEKLFF

v_call: TRBV7-9
d_call: .
j_call: TRBJ2-1
clone_size: .
cdr3_nt: TGTGCCAGCACCCTACAAGGAGGCGCATCCTACAATGAGCAGTTCTTC
cdr3_aa: CASTLQGGASYNEQFF

v_call: TRBV10-3
d_call: .
j_call: TRBJ1-2
clone_size: .
cdr3_nt: TGTGCCATCAGTGAGTCGACTTTGGGGGGTCAGGCTGGCTACACCTTC
cdr3_aa: CAISESTLGGQAGYTF

v_call: TRBV2
d_call: TRBD1
j_call: TRBJ1-6
clone_size: .
cdr3_nt: TGTGCCAGCAGGAAGGACAGGGTGCAGGATAATTCACCCCTCCACTTT
cdr3_aa: CASRKDRVQDNSPLHF

v_call: TRBV2
d_call: .
j_call: TRBJ1-1
clone_size: once
cdr3_nt: TGTGCCAGCAGTGATGGGGGACGCTCGAACACTGAAGCTTTCTTT
cdr3_aa: CASSDGGRSNTEAFF

v_call: TRBV2
d_call: TRBD2
j_call: TRBJ2-2
clone_size: .
cdr3_nt: TGTGCCACCTCCGGGACTAGCGGGAGGGGCTCCGGGGAGCTGTTTTTT
cdr3_aa: CATSGTSGRGSGELFF

v_call: TRBV6-1
d_call: TRBD1
j_call: TRBJ1-1
clone_size: .
cdr3_nt: TGTGCCAGCAGTGAGCGGAGGACAGGGGGAGGTTACACTGAAGCTTTCTTT
cdr3_aa: CASSERRTGGGYTEAFF

v_call: TRBV19
d_call: .
j_call: TRBJ2-7
clone_size: .
cdr3_nt: TGTGCCAGTAGTATAAGCCGGACCGCCGGCTACGAGCAGTACTTC
cdr3_aa: CASSISRTAGYEQYF

v_call: TRBV11-3
d_call: TRBD1
j_call: TRBJ1-1
clone_size: few
cdr3_nt: TGTGCCAGCAGCTTGGGACAGGGGGTAGGAGAAGCTTTCTTT
cdr3_aa: CASSLGQGVGEAFF

v_call: TRBV20-1
d_call: .
j_call: TRBJ1-1
clone_size: .
cdr3_nt: TGCAGTGCTCAGGGGTACACTGAAGCTTTCTTT
cdr3_aa: CSAQGYTEAFF

v_call: TRBV14
d_call: .
j_call: TRBJ2-1
clone_size: .
cdr3_nt: TGTGCCAGCAGCCAAATTCGAGCGAACGAGCAGTTCTTC
cdr3_aa: CASSQIRANEQFF

v_call: TRBV7-7
d_call: .
j_call: TRBJ2-6
clone_size: .
cdr3_nt: TGTGCCAGCAGCTCAAGCCCCTCTGGGGCCAACGTCCTGACTTTC
cdr3_aa: CASSSSPSGANVLTF

v_call: TRBV19
d_call: .
j_call: TRBJ2-3
clone_size: .
cdr3_nt: TGTGCCAGTAGTAAGGATGGGGGGGCCAACCCAGATACGCAGTATTTT
cdr3_aa: CASSKDGGANPDTQYF

v_call: TRBV10-3
d_call: TRBD1
j_call: TRBJ1-1
clone_size: once
cdr3_nt: TGTGCCATCAGTGTACAGGGGGGTAACCGGAACACTGAAGCTTTCTTT
cdr3_aa: CAISVQGGNRNTEAFF

v_call: TRBV5-8
d_call: .
j_call: TRBJ2-4
clone_size: .
cdr3_nt: TGTGCCAGCAGCTTGCAGTTTAGAGGCAAAAACATTCAGTACTTC
cdr3_aa: CASSLQFRGKNIQYF

v_call: TRBV6-4
d_call: TRBD1
j_call: TRBJ2-2
clone_size: .
cdr3_nt: TGTGCCAGCAGCCCGGACAGGGGGGCCGGGGAGCTGTTTTTT
cdr3_aa: CASSPDRGAGELFF

v_call: TRBV5-5
d_call: .
j_call: TRBJ2-3
clone_size: .
cdr3_nt: TGTGCCAGCACGACAGTGTCTAGCACAGATACGCAGTATTTT
cdr3_aa: CASTTVSSTDTQYF

v_call: TRBV5-1
d_call: TRBD1
j_call: TRBJ2-7
clone_size: .
cdr3_nt: TGCGCCAGCGGACCGGGACAGGGGTTCGAGCAGTACTTC
cdr3_aa: CASGPGQGFEQYF

v_call: TRBV4-1
d_call: .
j_call: TRBJ2-3
clone_size: .
cdr3_nt: TGCGCCAGCAGCTCCCGACCGTACCCTAGCACAGATACGCAGTATTTT
cdr3_aa: CASSSRPYPSTDTQYF

v_call: TRBV14
d_call: .
j_call: TRBJ1-1
clone_size: .
cdr3_nt: TGTGCCAGCAGCCAAGTTCACAGTGGTAGGGCTGAAGCTTTCTTT
cdr3_aa: CASSQVHSGRAEAFF

v_call: TRBV28
d_call: .
j_call: TRBJ2-7
clone_size: .
cdr3_nt: TGTGCCAGCAGTGGTACCCGTAGCTCCTACGAGCAGTACTTC
cdr3_aa: CASSGTRSSYEQYF

v_call: TRBV6-5
d_call: TRBD2
j_call: TRBJ2-3
clone_size: .
cdr3_nt: TGTGCCAGCAAAGGACTAGCGGATGCAGATACGCAGTATTTT
cdr3_aa: CASKGLADADTQYF

v_call: TRBV5-1
d_call: TRBD2
j_call: TRBJ2-1
clone_size: once
cdr3_nt: TGCGCCAGCAGCTTGGAAGCGGGGAGCTCCTACAATGAGCAGTTCTTC
cdr3_aa: CASSLEAGSSYNEQFF

v_call: TRBV25-1
d_call: .
j_call: TRBJ1-4
clone_size: .
cdr3_nt: TGTGCCAGCAGTGAATGGAGAGGGGAAGAAAAACTGTTTTTT
cdr3_aa: CASSEWRGEEKLFF

v_call: TRBV4-2
d_call: .
j_call: TRBJ2-7
clone_size: .
cdr3_nt: TGTGCCAGCAGCCAAGTGAGAAACGACGAGCAGTACTTC
cdr3_aa: CASSQVRNDEQYF

v_call: TRBV12-5
d_call: .
j_call: TRBJ1-2
clone_size: .
cdr3_nt: TGTGCTAGTGGTTTGTCAGCGAACTATGGCTACACCTTC
cdr3_aa: CASGLSANYGYTF

v_call: TRBV3-1/TRBV3-2
d_call: .
j_call: TRBJ1-3
clone_size: .
cdr3_nt: TGTGCCAGCAGCCAAGACGGTGGAAACACCATATATTTT
cdr3_aa: CASSQDGGNTIYF

v_call: TRBV4-1
d_call: .
j_call: TRBJ2-1
clone_size: .
cdr3_nt: TGCGCCAGCAGCCAAGAGGTGCATGAGCAGTTCTTC
cdr3_aa: CASSQEVHEQFF

v_call: TRBV15
d_call: .
j_call: TRBJ1-1
clone_size: once
cdr3_nt: TGTGCCACTTTACAGGACCCCCGGAACACTGAAGCTTTCTTT
cdr3_aa: CATLQDPRNTEAFF

v_call: TRBV28
d_call: TRBD1
j_call: TRBJ1-2
clone_size: .
cdr3_nt: TGTGCCAGCAGTCAGGGACAGTATGGCTACACCTTC
cdr3_aa: CASSQGQYGYTF

v_call: TRBV5-1
d_call: .
j_call: TRBJ1-1
clone_size: .
cdr3_nt: TGCGCCAGCAGCTTATCTCGGAACACTGAAGCTTTCTTT
cdr3_aa: CASSLSRNTEAFF

v_call: TRBV11-2
d_call: .
j_call: TRBJ2-3
clone_size: .
cdr3_nt: TGTGCCAGCAGCTCAAGCGGGCGGACAGGCCTTAACACAGATACGCAGTATTTT
cdr3_aa: CASSSSGRTGLNTDTQYF

v_call: TRBV30
d_call: .
j_call: TRBJ2-3
clone_size: .
cdr3_nt: TGTGCCTGGAGTATCCCCGCAGGGAGCACAGATACGCAGTATTTT
cdr3_aa: CAWSIPAGSTDTQYF

v_call: TRBV27
d_call: .
j_call: TRBJ2-7
clone_size: .
cdr3_nt: TGTGCCAGCAGGGGGGTCAACTACGAGCAGTACTTC
cdr3_aa: CASRGVNYEQYF

v_call: TRBV25-1
d_call: .
j_call: TRBJ1-1
clone_size: .
cdr3_nt: TGTGCCAGCAGTACGCCGGGCCGCGAAGCTTTCTTT
cdr3_aa: CASSTPGREAFF

v_call: TRBV2
d_call: TRBD2
j_call: TRBJ2-7
clone_size: .
cdr3_nt: TGTGCCAGCAGGGGCGGGACTAGACCCTACGAGCAGTACTTC
cdr3_aa: CASRGGTRPYEQYF

v_call: TRBV7-2
d_call: TRBD2
j_call: TRBJ2-3
clone_size: .
cdr3_nt: TGTGCCAGCAGCGAAACTAGCGGGAGGGCAGCAGATACGCAGTATTTT
cdr3_aa: CASSETSGRAADTQYF

v_call: TRBV11-2
d_call: .
j_call: TRBJ2-2
clone_size: .
cdr3_nt: TGTGCCAGCACCTTCTCGAGGGGCACCGGGGAGCTGTTTTTT
cdr3_aa: CASTFSRGTGELFF

v_call: TRBV11-2
d_call: .
j_call: TRBJ1-4
clone_size: .
cdr3_nt: TGTGCCAGCAGCTTAGGGGGCCTTCACAACGAAAAACTGTTTTTT
cdr3_aa: CASSLGGLHNEKLFF

v_call: TRBV5-1
d_call: .
j_call: TRBJ2-2
clone_size: .
cdr3_nt: TGCGCCAGCAGCCGGGACCTAGAGGCGACCGGGGAGCTGTTTTTT
cdr3_aa: CASSRDLEATGELFF

v_call: TRBV7-2
d_call: .
j_call: TRBJ1-1
clone_size: .
cdr3_nt: TGTGCCAGCGACTCCGGGGGGCTTGGGCCCGAAGCTTTCTTT
cdr3_aa: CASDSGGLGPEAFF

v_call: TRBV27
d_call: .
j_call: TRBJ2-2
clone_size: once
cdr3_nt: TGTGCCAGCAGTTCCGGTGGGACCGGGGAGCTGTTTTTT
cdr3_aa: CASSSGGTGELFF

v_call: TRBV6-6
d_call: TRBD1
j_call: TRBJ2-3
clone_size: once
cdr3_nt: TGTGCCAGCAGTCTATTACCCCGGGACAGGGATTTGGATACGCAGTATTTT
cdr3_aa: CASSLLPRDRDLDTQYF

v_call: TRBV6-6
d_call: .
j_call: TRBJ2-3
clone_size: .
cdr3_nt: TGTGCCAGCAGTCAGGGGGCGGCGGGAGGGCGGACAGATACGCAGTATTTT
cdr3_aa: CASSQGAAGGRTDTQYF

v_call: TRBV5-1
d_call: TRBD2
j_call: TRBJ2-1
clone_size: .
cdr3_nt: TGCGCCAGCAGCACGGGGGGACTAGCGGTCGTCCATGAGCAGTTCTTC
cdr3_aa: CASSTGGLAVVHEQFF

v_call: TRBV4-2
d_call: .
j_call: TRBJ1-1
clone_size: .
cdr3_nt: TGTGCCAGCAGCCAAGCAGGGCAAGCTTTCTTT
cdr3_aa: CASSQAGQAFF

v_call: TRBV18
d_call: .
j_call: TRBJ2-1
clone_size: .
cdr3_nt: TGTGCCAGCTCACCAGGGGCGGGGTTATACAATGAGCAGTTCTTC
cdr3_aa: CASSPGAGLYNEQFF

v_call: TRBV10-3
d_call: .
j_call: TRBJ1-2
clone_size: .
cdr3_nt: TGTGCCATCAGTGAGGACAGGAGGGAGATAGGCTACACCTTC
cdr3_aa: CAISEDRREIGYTF

v_call: TRBV11-3
d_call: .
j_call: TRBJ2-2
clone_size: .
cdr3_nt: TGTGCCAGCATGGGGGACACCGGGGAGCTGTTTTTT
cdr3_aa: CASMGDTGELFF

v_call: TRBV7-9
d_call: .
j_call: TRBJ2-5
clone_size: .
cdr3_nt: TGTGCCAGCAGCTTAGAGGTCGAGACCCAGTACTTC
cdr3_aa: CASSLEVETQYF